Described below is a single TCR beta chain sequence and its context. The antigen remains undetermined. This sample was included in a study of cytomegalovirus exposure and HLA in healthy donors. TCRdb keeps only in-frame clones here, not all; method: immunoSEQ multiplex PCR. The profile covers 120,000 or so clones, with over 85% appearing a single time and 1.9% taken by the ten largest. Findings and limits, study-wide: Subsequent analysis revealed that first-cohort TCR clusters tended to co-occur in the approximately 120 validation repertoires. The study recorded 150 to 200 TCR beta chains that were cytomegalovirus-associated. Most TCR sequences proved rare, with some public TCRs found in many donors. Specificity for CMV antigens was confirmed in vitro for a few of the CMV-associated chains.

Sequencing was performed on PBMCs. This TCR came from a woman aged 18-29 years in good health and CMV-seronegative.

The CDR3 sequence: CASRQAGVYSYEQYF. Written as DNA, the CDR3 is TGTGCCAGCAGGCAAGCGGGGGTATACTCCTACGAGCAGTACTTC. The chain has TRBV2 and TRBJ2-7, with TRBD2 identical over 8 bases. Germline V gene data show CDR1 as SNHLY and CDR2 as FYNNEI. V dropped 6 bases and J dropped 0; count of bases not matched to a gene: 7. This CDR3 contains 15 residues.